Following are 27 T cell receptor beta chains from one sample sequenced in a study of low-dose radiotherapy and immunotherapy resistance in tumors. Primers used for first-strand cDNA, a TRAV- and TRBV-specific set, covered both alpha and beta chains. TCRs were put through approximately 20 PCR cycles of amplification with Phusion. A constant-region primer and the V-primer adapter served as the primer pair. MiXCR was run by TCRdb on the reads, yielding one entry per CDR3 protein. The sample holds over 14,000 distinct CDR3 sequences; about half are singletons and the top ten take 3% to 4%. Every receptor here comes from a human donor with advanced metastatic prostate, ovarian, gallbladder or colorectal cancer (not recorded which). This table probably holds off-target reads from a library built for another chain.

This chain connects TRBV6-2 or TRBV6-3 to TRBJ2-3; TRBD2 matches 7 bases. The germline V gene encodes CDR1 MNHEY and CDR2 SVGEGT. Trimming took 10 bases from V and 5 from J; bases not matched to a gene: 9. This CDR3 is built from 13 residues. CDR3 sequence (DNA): TGTGCCACCCTACTAGCGCCAAGAGATACGCAGTATTTT. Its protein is CATLLAPRDTQYF.

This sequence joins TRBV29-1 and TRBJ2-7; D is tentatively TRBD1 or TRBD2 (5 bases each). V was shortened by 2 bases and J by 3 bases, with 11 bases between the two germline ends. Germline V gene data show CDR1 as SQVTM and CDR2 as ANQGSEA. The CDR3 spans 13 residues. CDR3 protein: CSVEWGPGYEQYF. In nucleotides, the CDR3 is TGCAGCGTTGAATGGGGACCGGGCTACGAGCAGTACTTC.

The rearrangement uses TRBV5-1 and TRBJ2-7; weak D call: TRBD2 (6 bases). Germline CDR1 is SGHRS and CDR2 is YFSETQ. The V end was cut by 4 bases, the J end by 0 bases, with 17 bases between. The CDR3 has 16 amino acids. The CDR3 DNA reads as TGCGCCAGCAGCCCCGGGGGAACCGCCTCCTCCTACGAGCAGTACTTC. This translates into CASSPGGTASSYEQYF.

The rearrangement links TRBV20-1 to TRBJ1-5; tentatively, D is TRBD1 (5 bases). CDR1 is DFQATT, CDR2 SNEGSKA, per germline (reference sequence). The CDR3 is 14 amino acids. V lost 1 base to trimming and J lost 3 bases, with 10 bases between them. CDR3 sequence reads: CSARGDSNNQPQHF. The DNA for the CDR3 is TGCAGTGCTAGAGGAGACAGCAACAATCAGCCCCAGCATTTT.

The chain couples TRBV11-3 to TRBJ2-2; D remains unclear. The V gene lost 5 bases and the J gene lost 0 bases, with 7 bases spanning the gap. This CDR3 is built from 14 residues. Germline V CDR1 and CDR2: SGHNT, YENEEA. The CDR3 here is CASSPGPNTGELFF. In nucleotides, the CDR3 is TGTGCCAGCAGCCCCGGACCGAACACCGGGGAGCTGTTTTTT.

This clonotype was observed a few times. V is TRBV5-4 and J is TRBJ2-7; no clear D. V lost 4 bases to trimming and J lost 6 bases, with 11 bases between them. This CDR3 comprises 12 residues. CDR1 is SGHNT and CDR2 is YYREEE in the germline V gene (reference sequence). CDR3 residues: CASSTIGLEQYF. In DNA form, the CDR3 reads TGTGCCAGCAGCACGATAGGGCTCGAGCAGTACTTC.

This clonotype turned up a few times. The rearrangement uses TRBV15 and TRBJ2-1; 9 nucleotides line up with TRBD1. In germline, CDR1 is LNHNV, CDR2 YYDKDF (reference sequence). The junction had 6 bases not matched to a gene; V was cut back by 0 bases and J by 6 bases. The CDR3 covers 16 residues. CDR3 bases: TGTGCCACCAGCAGAGACCGGGGACAGGGAGTCAATGAGCAGTTCTTC. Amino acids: CATSRDRGQGVNEQFF.

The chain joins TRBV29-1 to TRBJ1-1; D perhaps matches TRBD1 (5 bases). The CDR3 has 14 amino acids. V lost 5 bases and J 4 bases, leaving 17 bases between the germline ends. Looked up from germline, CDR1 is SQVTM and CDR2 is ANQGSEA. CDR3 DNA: TGCAGCGTTCCGAGGGGATCCCGGCCCACTGAAGCTTTCTTT. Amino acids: CSVPRGSRPTEAFF.

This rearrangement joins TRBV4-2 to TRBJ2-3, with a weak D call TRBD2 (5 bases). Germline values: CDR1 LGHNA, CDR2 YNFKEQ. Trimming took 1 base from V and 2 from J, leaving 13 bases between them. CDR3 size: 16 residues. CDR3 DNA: TGTGCCAGCAGCCAAGTCTCAGGAGGTACCACAGATACGCAGTATTTT. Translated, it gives CASSQVSGGTTDTQYF.

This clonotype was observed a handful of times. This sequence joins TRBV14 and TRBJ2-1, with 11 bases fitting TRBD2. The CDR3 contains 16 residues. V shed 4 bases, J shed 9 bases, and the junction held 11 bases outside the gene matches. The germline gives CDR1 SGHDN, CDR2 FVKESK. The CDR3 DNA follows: TGTGCCAGCAGCCCCATATTAACTAGCGGGAGTCTTGAGCAGTTCTTC. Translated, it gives CASSPILTSGSLEQFF.

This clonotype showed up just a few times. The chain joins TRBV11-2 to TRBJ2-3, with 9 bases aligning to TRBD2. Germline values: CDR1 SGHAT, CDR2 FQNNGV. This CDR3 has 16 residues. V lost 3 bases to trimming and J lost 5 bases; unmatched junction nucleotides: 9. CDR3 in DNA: TGTGCCAGCAGCTTGAGGCGGGGGGGCTGGAGAGATACGCAGTATTTT. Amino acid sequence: CASSLRRGGWRDTQYF.

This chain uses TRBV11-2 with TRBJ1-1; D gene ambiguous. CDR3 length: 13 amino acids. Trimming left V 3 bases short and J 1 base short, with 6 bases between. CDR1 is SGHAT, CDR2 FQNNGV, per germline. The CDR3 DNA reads TGTGCCAGCAGCTTCTCCAGGAACACTGAAGCTTTCTTT. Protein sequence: CASSFSRNTEAFF.

CDR3 DNA sequence: TGCGCCAGCAGTGAGTACAGAAACCAAGAGACCCAGTACTTC. Residues: CASSEYRNQETQYF. The rearrangement links TRBV10-2 to TRBJ2-5, with D unresolved. Germline V gene data show CDR1 as WSHSY and CDR2 as SAAADI. This CDR3 region has 14 residues. Trimming cost V 1 base and J 0 bases, with 6 bases left between them.

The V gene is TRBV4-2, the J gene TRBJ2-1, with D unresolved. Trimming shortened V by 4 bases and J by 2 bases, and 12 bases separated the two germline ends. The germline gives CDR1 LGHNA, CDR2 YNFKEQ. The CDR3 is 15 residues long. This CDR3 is CASSRSSDAYNEQFF. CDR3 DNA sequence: TGTGCCAGCAGCCGCAGCAGCGACGCCTACAATGAGCAGTTCTTC.

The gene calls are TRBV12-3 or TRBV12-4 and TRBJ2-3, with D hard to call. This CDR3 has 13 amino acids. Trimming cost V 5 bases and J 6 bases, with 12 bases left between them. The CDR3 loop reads CASSLSRSDTQYF. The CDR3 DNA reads TGTGCCAGCAGTCTCTCTAGATCGGATACGCAGTATTTT.

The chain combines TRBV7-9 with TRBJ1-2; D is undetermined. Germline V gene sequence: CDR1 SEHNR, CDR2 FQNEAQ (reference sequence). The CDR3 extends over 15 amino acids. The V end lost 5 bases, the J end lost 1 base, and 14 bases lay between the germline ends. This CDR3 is CASSPTTELNYGYTF. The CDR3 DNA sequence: TGTGCCAGCAGCCCTACGACCGAGCTTAACTATGGCTACACCTTC.

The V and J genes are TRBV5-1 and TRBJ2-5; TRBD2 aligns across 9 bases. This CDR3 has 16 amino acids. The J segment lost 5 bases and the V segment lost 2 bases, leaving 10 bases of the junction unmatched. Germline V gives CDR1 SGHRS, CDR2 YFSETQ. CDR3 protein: CASSFSPAGGGETQYF. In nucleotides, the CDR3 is TGCGCCAGCAGCTTCTCGCCAGCGGGAGGCGGGGAGACCCAGTACTTC.

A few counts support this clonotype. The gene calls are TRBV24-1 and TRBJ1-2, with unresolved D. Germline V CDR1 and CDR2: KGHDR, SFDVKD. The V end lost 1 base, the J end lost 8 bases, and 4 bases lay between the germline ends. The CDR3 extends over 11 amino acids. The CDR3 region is CATSDFWGYTF. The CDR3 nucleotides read TGTGCCACCAGTGATTTCTGGGGCTACACCTTC.

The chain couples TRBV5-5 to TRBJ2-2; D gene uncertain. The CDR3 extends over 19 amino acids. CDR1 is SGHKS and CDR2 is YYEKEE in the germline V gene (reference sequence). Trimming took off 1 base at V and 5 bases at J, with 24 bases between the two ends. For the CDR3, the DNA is TGTGCCAGCAGCTTGAATCGTGTACCTTCAGGTTTTAGGACCGGGGAGCTGTTTTTT. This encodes CASSLNRVPSGFRTGELFF.

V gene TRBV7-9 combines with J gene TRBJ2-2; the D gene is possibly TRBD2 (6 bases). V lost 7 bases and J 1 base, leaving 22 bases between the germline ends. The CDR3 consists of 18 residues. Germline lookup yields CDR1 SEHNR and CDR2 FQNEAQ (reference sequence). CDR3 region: CASTLLGSMRGNTGELFF. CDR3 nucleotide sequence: TGTGCCAGCACCTTGCTGGGGTCGATGCGGGGGAACACCGGGGAGCTGTTTTTT.

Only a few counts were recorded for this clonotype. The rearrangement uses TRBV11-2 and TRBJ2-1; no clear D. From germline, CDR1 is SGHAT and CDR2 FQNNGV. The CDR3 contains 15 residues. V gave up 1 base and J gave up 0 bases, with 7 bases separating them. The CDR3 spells CASSLGRSSYNEQFF. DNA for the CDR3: TGTGCCAGCAGCTTAGGAAGGAGCTCCTACAATGAGCAGTTCTTC.

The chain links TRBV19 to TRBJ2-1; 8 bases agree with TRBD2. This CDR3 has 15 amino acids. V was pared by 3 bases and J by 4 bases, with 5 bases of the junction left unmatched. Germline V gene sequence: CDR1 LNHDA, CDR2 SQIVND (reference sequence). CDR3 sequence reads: CASSISGGAYNEQFF. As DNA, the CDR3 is TGTGCCAGTAGTATTTCCGGGGGGGCGTACAATGAGCAGTTCTTC. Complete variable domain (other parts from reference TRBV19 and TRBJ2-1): DGGITQSPKYLFRKEGQNVTLSCEQNLNHDAMYWYRQDPGQGLRLIYYSQIVNDFQKGDIAEGYSVSREKKESFPLTVTSAQKNPTAFYLCASSISGGAYNEQFFGPGTRLTVL.

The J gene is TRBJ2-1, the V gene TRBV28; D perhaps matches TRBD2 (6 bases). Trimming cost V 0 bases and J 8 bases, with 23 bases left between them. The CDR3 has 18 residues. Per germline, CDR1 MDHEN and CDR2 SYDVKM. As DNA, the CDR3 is TGTGCCAGCAGTTTATGGGGACTTCCGAGACCCGGGCACCATGAGCAGTTCTTC. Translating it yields CASSLWGLPRPGHHEQFF.

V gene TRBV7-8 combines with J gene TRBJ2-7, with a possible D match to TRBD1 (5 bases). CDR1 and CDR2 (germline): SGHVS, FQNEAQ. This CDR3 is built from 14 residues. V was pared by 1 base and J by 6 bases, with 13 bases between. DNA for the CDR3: TGTGCCAGCAGCTTAGTTACAGGAGCAACCGAGCAGTACTTC. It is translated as CASSLVTGATEQYF.

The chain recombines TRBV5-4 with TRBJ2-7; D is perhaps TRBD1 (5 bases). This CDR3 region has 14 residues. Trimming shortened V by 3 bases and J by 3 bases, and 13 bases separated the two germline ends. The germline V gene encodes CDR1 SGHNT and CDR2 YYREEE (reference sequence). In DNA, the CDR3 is TGTGCCAGCAGCTCGAACCCGACAGACTACGAGCAGTACTTC. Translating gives CASSSNPTDYEQYF.

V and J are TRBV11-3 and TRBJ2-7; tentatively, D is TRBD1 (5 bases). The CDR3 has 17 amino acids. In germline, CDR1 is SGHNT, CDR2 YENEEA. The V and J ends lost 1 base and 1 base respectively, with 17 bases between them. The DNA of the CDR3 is TGTGCCAGCAGCTTAGGTGGATCGTCAGGGTGGTCCTACGAGCAGTACTTC. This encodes CASSLGGSSGWSYEQYF.

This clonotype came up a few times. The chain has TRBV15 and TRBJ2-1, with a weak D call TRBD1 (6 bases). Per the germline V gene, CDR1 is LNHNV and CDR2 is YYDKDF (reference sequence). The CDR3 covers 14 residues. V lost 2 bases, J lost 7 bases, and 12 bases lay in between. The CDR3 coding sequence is TGTGCCACCAGCAGAACCGACGGGACAAATGAGCAGTTCTTC. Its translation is CATSRTDGTNEQFF.